The 10 T cell receptor beta chains presented below share a single source sample, sequenced in a study of cytomegalovirus exposure and HLA in healthy donors (dated by TCRdb to about 2017). The method was the immunoSEQ multiplex PCR assay. A mixture of 60 forward primers for TCR Vbeta segments and 13 reverse primers for TCR Jbeta segments was used in the multiplex PCR. The immuneACCESS repertoire file appears here via TCRdb, limited to in-frame rearrangements. These files lack a portion of the clones; in checked studies, under half of the deficit traces to unresolved V genes, and the cause of the others is not known. The sample table shows about 91,000 clones, and about 89% are seen once. The ten largest clones take up roughly 9% of the sample. The specimen was PBMCs. These receptor sequences come from a man aged 30 to 39 in good health and CMV-seropositive.

The chain has TRBV18 and TRBJ2-1; maybe TRBD1 (6 bases). V lost 3 bases and J 6 bases, leaving 9 bases between the germline ends. CDR1 is KGHSH, CDR2 LQKENI, per germline. The CDR3 extends over 13 amino acids. The CDR3 region is CASSPRQANEQFF. CDR3 sequence (DNA): TGTGCCAGCTCACCTAGACAGGCCAATGAGCAGTTCTTC.

The chain is built from TRBV27 and TRBJ2-5; tentatively, D is TRBD2 (6 bases). The germline V and J ends were trimmed by 6 bases and 5 bases, with 13 bases remaining between them. CDR1 and CDR2 from the germline V gene are MNHEY and SMNVEV (reference sequence). The CDR3 runs 13 residues. The CDR3 coding sequence is TGTGCCAGCAGGGGGGAGGTGGTGGAGACCCAGTACTTC. It codes for CASRGEVVETQYF.

This chain connects TRBV7-9 to TRBJ2-7; D perhaps matches TRBD1 (6 bases). The ends were cut back, 3 bases at V and 4 bases at J, with 19 bases in the middle. Germline V gene lookup returns CDR1 SEHNR and CDR2 FQNEAQ (reference sequence). The CDR3 is 16 residues long. Here the CDR3 DNA reads TGTGCCAGCAGCTTTAGGCCGGGACAACCAACGTACGAGCAGTACTTC. This codes for CASSFRPGQPTYEQYF.

V gene TRBV18 combines with J gene TRBJ2-1; 8 bases are shared with TRBD1. The ends lost 2 bases at V and 0 bases at J; junction bases unmatched: 6. Germline-derived CDR1 and CDR2 are KGHSH and LQKENI. The CDR3 is made up of 17 amino acids. CDR3 in amino acids: CASSPYAGQASYNEQFF. The CDR3 DNA reads TGTGCCAGCTCACCATACGCGGGACAGGCCTCCTACAATGAGCAGTTCTTC.

There are a few counts of this clone. The chain has TRBV4-1 and TRBJ1-1, with TRBD1 matching 7 bases. Per germline, CDR1 MGHRA and CDR2 YSYEKL. Trimming cost V 3 bases and J 5 bases; bases outside gene matches: 9. The CDR3 is 15 amino acids. CDR3 nucleotides: TGCGCCAGCAGCCAGGACGACAGGGTGGGTACTGAAGCTTTCTTT. Residues: CASSQDDRVGTEAFF.

CDR3 DNA: TGTGCCAGCAACCAGGGACAGGTCACAGATACGCAGTATTTT. The encoded protein is CASNQGQVTDTQYF. The chain carries TRBV7-9 and TRBJ2-3; 8 bases are a match to TRBD1. J gave up 2 bases and V 7 bases, and 5 bases lay outside the gene matches. The length of the CDR3 is 14 residues. Germline-derived CDR1 and CDR2 are SEHNR and FQNEAQ (reference sequence).

This chain joins TRBV2 and TRBJ2-7; TRBD2 matches 9 bases. There are 13 residues in the CDR3. V was clipped by 5 bases and J by 6 bases; unmatched bases: 5. CDR1 and CDR2 from the germline V gene are SNHLY and FYNNEI. The CDR3: CASSTGLAREQYF. For the CDR3, the DNA is TGTGCCAGCAGTACCGGACTAGCGCGCGAGCAGTACTTC.

V gene TRBV19 combines with J gene TRBJ2-2; TRBD2 agrees at 10 bases. CDR1 is LNHDA, CDR2 SQIVND, per germline (reference sequence). The J segment lost 2 bases and the V segment lost 5 bases, leaving 5 bases of the junction unmatched. The CDR3 runs 16 residues. The CDR3 reads CASSPRTSGNTGELFF. In DNA, the CDR3 is TGTGCCAGTAGTCCCCGGACTAGCGGTAACACCGGGGAGCTGTTTTTT. The full variable domain, rest sourced from reference TRBV19 and TRBJ2-2, is DGGITQSPKYLFRKEGQNVTLSCEQNLNHDAMYWYRQDPGQGLRLIYYSQIVNDFQKGDIAEGYSVSREKKESFPLTVTSAQKNPTAFYLCASSPRTSGNTGELFFGEGSRLTVL.

The rearrangement joins TRBV11-1 to TRBJ2-1; D possibly corresponds to TRBD2 (5 bases). Trimming removed 6 bases at V and 2 bases at J, with 14 bases between. CDR1 and CDR2 from the germline V gene are SGHAT and FQDESV (reference sequence). CDR3 size: 15 residues. In nucleotides, the CDR3 is TGTGCCAGCAGGTCTTCTAGCATCGCCTACAATGAGCAGTTCTTC. It codes for CASRSSSIAYNEQFF.

This clone turned up a few times. The V call is TRBV15, the J call TRBJ2-1, with 11 bases aligning to TRBD2. From germline, CDR1 is LNHNV and CDR2 YYDKDF (reference sequence). The V segment lost 0 bases and the J segment 7 bases; nucleotides outside the gene matches: 5. The CDR3 totals 16 residues. Here the CDR3 DNA reads TGTGCCACCAGCAGAGAGGTAGCGGGAGGGGTAAATGAGCAGTTCTTC. It translates to CATSREVAGGVNEQFF.